This T cell receptor (beta chain) appears in the sequencing data of a study of cytomegalovirus exposure and HLA in healthy donors. Study overall: Out of approximately 170 million T cells, an earlier analysis found around 110 million unique TCR beta sequences in total.

PCR employed 60 Vbeta and 13 Jbeta primers. Sequencing used immunoSEQ multiplex PCR; TCRdb keeps in-frame clones, though not all of them. The table shows more than 85,000 clones, with 78% occurring only once. V was trimmed by 2 bases and J by 6 bases, leaving 7 bases between them. This CDR3 has 12 amino acids. Germline CDR1 SEHNR, CDR2 FQNEAQ (reference sequence). The study's findings and limits: Immune exposure information comprised only CMV serostatus. Three CMV-associated chains proved CMV antigen-specific in vitro. With DRB1 most and HLA-C fewest, TCR association rates differed between HLA loci in a later analysis.

There are a few counts of this clone. Its antigen is still unknown. V and J are TRBV7-9 and TRBJ1-1, with D uncertain. This sequence originates from a man aged 25 to 40 in good health and CMV-seronegative. The sample consisted of PBMCs. Written as DNA, the CDR3 is TGTGCCAGCAGCTTATCGGGTGCTGAAGCTTTCTTT. Its protein is CASSLSGAEAFF.